This T cell receptor (beta chain) was identified during a study of blood T cell repertoires in COVID-19. Background on the study: Collection of acute and convalescent COVID-19 samples took place in the United States, Italy and Spain. Sources were T cells, B-cell-depleted T cells, or PBMCs; the material itself was cDNA or gDNA.

In Seattle, patients joined the study during active infection and were tracked longitudinally. In the original workflow: It was from reference gene primer amplification that nucleated cell counts were estimated. Only in-frame clones appear in the TCRdb table, and some are missing; sequencing was by immunoSEQ multiplex PCR. Clone size and V and J calls were adopted from that table, with D and trimming inferred from the DNA. The table shows about 130,000 clones, with about 76% occurring only once. CDR3 length equals 14 residues. The trim removed 5 bases at V and 2 bases at J, leaving 3 bases unmatched. In germline, CDR1 is KGHDR, CDR2 SFDVKD.

The V call is TRBV24-1, the J call TRBJ2-5; the match to TRBD2 covers 8 bases. The sequence came from a woman aged 70-85 years with COVID-19, enrolled during active disease. The specimen was peripheral blood. This chain's CDR3 is CATSAPGGQETQYF. CDR3 DNA sequence: TGTGCCACCAGTGCCCCGGGAGGGCAAGAGACCCAGTACTTC.